This TCR beta chain stems from a study of blood T cell repertoires in COVID-19. On the study more broadly: Researchers got acute and convalescent COVID-19 samples from the United States, Italy and Spain.

The assay was immunoSEQ multiplex PCR, and TCRdb's table has in-frame clones only and misses some. This sample has about 50,000 clones, with 85% to 90% found just once. The CDR3 runs to 11 residues. Trimming removed 7 bases from V and 11 bases from J, with 14 bases in between. The source of this sequence is a human donor in a cohort sampled during active COVID-19. Input material: peripheral blood. The chain combines TRBV12-3 or TRBV12-4 with TRBJ1-1, with D uncertain. The CDR3 DNA sequence: TGTGCCAGCACACGTGGGGAGAAGGCTTTCTTT. Protein sequence: CASTRGEKAFF.